The 27 T cell receptor beta chains reported below all come from one sample, sequenced in a study of T cell responses to AZD1222 COVID-19 vaccine. The data were produced by immunoSEQ multiplex PCR, yet TCRdb's version contains in-frame clones alone and is incomplete. The sample records more than 60,000 clones, roughly four fifths being singletons. The source material was peripheral blood, sampled 28 days after the second AZD1222 dose. These receptors were taken from an adult who received the AZD1222 COVID-19 vaccine.

The chain has TRBV27 and TRBJ2-7, with 9 bases identical to TRBD1. The J segment lost 1 base and the V segment lost 6 bases, leaving 10 bases of the junction unmatched. Germline V gene lookup returns CDR1 MNHEY and CDR2 SMNVEV (reference sequence). This CDR3 spans 16 amino acids. For the CDR3, the DNA is TGTGCCAGCAGCTCCAGCCGGGACAGGGAATCCTACGAGCAGTACTTC. This codes for CASSSSRDRESYEQYF.

The gene calls are TRBV29-1 and TRBJ2-3; 10 positions match TRBD2. This CDR3 contains 16 residues. Germline V lookup: CDR1 SQVTM, CDR2 ANQGSEA. The trim removed 2 bases at V and 4 bases at J, leaving 9 bases unmatched. DNA of the CDR3: TGCAGCGTTGAAATTGCCCCCCTAGCGGGAGCAGATACGCAGTATTTT. Its translation: CSVEIAPLAGADTQYF.

The chain has TRBV3-1 (or the pseudogene TRBV3-2) and TRBJ2-5; no clear D gene. Germline loops: CDR1 LGHDT, CDR2 YNNKEL (reference sequence). Trimming removed 1 base at V and 4 bases at J, with 10 bases between. The CDR3 extends over 14 amino acids. CDR3 coding DNA: TGTGCCAGCAGCCAAGGGCTAGTAGGAGAGACCCAGTACTTC. Its translation: CASSQGLVGETQYF.

The genes are TRBV7-2 and TRBJ2-7; D call uncertain. This CDR3 has 15 residues. Trimming pared 5 bases from V and 3 bases from J, leaving 17 bases between. Per germline, CDR1 SGHTA and CDR2 FQGNSA. CDR3 bases: TGTGCCAGCAGCCTTGAAGGGCTTGGGAACTACGAGCAGTACTTC. This encodes CASSLEGLGNYEQYF.

This chain uses TRBV9 with TRBJ1-1; 11 bases agree with TRBD1. The junction had 11 bases not matched to a gene; V was cut back by 4 bases and J by 0 bases. This CDR3 is built from 18 residues. The germline V gene has CDR1 SGDLS and CDR2 YYNGEE. DNA for the CDR3: TGTGCCAGCAGCAGAAACCTTGGGACAGGGGGGATGAACACTGAAGCTTTCTTT. Translation gives CASSRNLGTGGMNTEAFF.

This clone came up once. The rearrangement joins TRBV7-9 to TRBJ1-2; 12 positions match TRBD1. Germline assignment: CDR1 SEHNR and CDR2 FQNEAQ (reference sequence). The CDR3 has 15 amino acids. After removal of 0 bases from V and 6 bases from J, the junction contained 2 bases not matched to a gene. Written as DNA, the CDR3 is TGTGCCAGCAGCTTAGCGGGGACAGGGGGCGATGGCTACACCTTC. Its protein is CASSLAGTGGDGYTF.

The sample holds a few counts of this clone. The chain carries TRBV5-4 and TRBJ2-3; D gene ambiguous. The V end lost 2 bases, the J end lost 4 bases, and 5 bases lay between the germline ends. This CDR3 has 12 residues. Germline CDR1 and CDR2: SGHNT and YYREEE (reference sequence). Here the CDR3 reads CASSLVADTQYF. The DNA of the CDR3 is TGTGCCAGCAGCTTAGTCGCAGATACGCAGTATTTT.

This chain uses TRBV4-2 with TRBJ1-2, with 8 bases fitting TRBD1. The V and J ends lost 1 base and 5 bases, in that order; junction bases with no gene match: 15. Germline-derived CDR1 and CDR2 are LGHNA and YNFKEQ. The CDR3 sequence is 18 residues long. CDR3 loop: CASSQGRFRGQVGYGYTF. The CDR3 DNA sequence: TGTGCCAGCAGCCAAGGGCGTTTCAGGGGGCAAGTAGGTTATGGCTACACCTTC.

This clone has just one count. The V call is TRBV9, the J call TRBJ2-5; possibly TRBD1 for D (6 bases). The CDR3 loop spans 15 amino acids. V was cut by 0 bases and J by 5 bases, with 14 bases left in between. Germline V gene sequence: CDR1 SGDLS, CDR2 YYNGEE. In DNA, the CDR3 is TGTGCCAGCAGCGTAGAGGGACACCGGCGGGAGACCCAGTACTTC. It is translated as CASSVEGHRRETQYF.

J is TRBJ1-3 and V is TRBV19; D call uncertain. CDR3 size: 14 residues. V was shortened by 6 bases and J by 4 bases, with 13 bases between the two germline ends. Germline values: CDR1 LNHDA, CDR2 SQIVND (reference sequence). Written as DNA, the CDR3 is TGTGCCAGTAGACGGAACGGCGGAGGAAACACCATATATTTT. Encoded protein: CASRRNGGGNTIYF. The variable domain in full, with the rest retrieved from reference TRBV19 and TRBJ1-3, is DGGITQSPKYLFRKEGQNVTLSCEQNLNHDAMYWYRQDPGQGLRLIYYSQIVNDFQKGDIAEGYSVSREKKESFPLTVTSAQKNPTAFYLCASRRNGGGNTIYFGEGSWLTVV.

This chain connects TRBV5-1 to TRBJ2-7; D not resolved. V gave up 0 bases and J gave up 1 base, with 5 bases separating them. This CDR3 has 13 residues. Germline CDR1 SGHRS, CDR2 YFSETQ. The CDR3 DNA is TGCGCCAGCAGCTTGGTGGGATCCTACGAGCAGTACTTC. Translated: CASSLVGSYEQYF.

V usage is TRBV28 and J usage is TRBJ1-1; a possible D gene is TRBD1 (5 bases). With 7 bases removed from V and 3 bases from J, the gap between germline ends came to 15 bases. Germline loops: CDR1 MDHEN, CDR2 SYDVKM. The CDR3 sequence is 14 residues long. This CDR3 is CASTNRGRDTEAFF. Written as DNA, the CDR3 is TGTGCCAGCACCAACCGGGGACGGGACACTGAAGCTTTCTTT.

V gene TRBV5-6 combines with J gene TRBJ1-1; D unresolved. CDR3 length: 15 residues. Germline CDR1 and CDR2: SGHDT and YYEEEE. V was cut by 0 bases and J by 3 bases, with 12 bases left in between. The CDR3 DNA is TGTGCCAGCAGCTTGGGGCCAGGAATATACACTGAAGCTTTCTTT. It specifies CASSLGPGIYTEAFF.

Only one count was recorded for this clone. This chain links TRBV7-9 with TRBJ2-7; 10 nucleotides line up with TRBD2. V gave up 4 bases and J gave up 10 bases; unmatched junction bases: 10. From germline, CDR1 is SEHNR and CDR2 FQNEAQ (reference sequence). The CDR3 runs 14 residues. As DNA, the CDR3 is TGTGCCAGCAGCTCTTCGGGACTAGCGAACCCCCAGTACTTC. Translation: CASSSSGLANPQYF.

The genes are TRBV25-1 and TRBJ2-7; D uncertain. Germline loops: CDR1 MGHDK, CDR2 SYGVNS. The CDR3 consists of 13 residues. V was cut by 5 bases and J by 3 bases, with 11 bases left in between. The DNA of the CDR3 is TGTGCCAGCAGTCTCGACCCGGGCTACGAGCAGTACTTC. Translated, it gives CASSLDPGYEQYF.

This clone was counted once. The chain carries TRBV28 and TRBJ1-1; D possibly corresponds to TRBD1 (6 bases). Between the trimmed V and J ends, which lost 3 bases and 4 bases, there was a span of 12 bases. From germline, CDR1 is MDHEN and CDR2 SYDVKM. The CDR3 runs 14 residues. The CDR3 is CASSFYGGGTEAFF. As DNA, the CDR3 is TGTGCCAGCAGTTTTTATGGAGGGGGCACTGAAGCTTTCTTT.

The chain has TRBV21-1 and TRBJ2-7; the D segment call TRBD1 is taken from the table without a DNA check. TRBV21-1 is marked as a pseudogene. The CDR3 loop spans 19 amino acids. CDR3 amino acids: CASSKGGGQGDYLPYEQYF. As DNA, the CDR3 is TGTGCCAGCAGCAAAGGGGGAGGACAGGGCGATTATCTCCCCTACGAGCAGTACTTC.

The rearrangement links TRBV19 to TRBJ1-5; TRBD1 might be the D (6 bases). V was pared by 2 bases and J by 0 bases, with 14 bases between. CDR1 and CDR2 (germline): LNHDA, SQIVND (reference sequence). The length of the CDR3 is 17 residues. The CDR3 loop reads CASSILKGGISNQPQHF. The CDR3 DNA reads TGTGCCAGTAGTATACTCAAAGGGGGGATTAGCAATCAGCCCCAGCATTTT.

The chain is built from TRBV6-5 and TRBJ1-1; D gene uncertain. This CDR3 has 14 amino acids. Germline lookup yields CDR1 MNHEY and CDR2 SVGAGI. Trimming removed 8 bases from V and 5 bases from J, with 18 bases in between. As DNA, the CDR3 is TGTGCCAGCGAGAAGACGGCCGGAGGAACTGAAGCTTTCTTT. It codes for CASEKTAGGTEAFF.

J is TRBJ2-7 and V is TRBV28; D is possibly TRBD1 (5 bases). This CDR3 has 16 amino acids. The V and J ends lost 1 base and 8 bases respectively, with 21 bases between them. Germline V lookup: CDR1 MDHEN, CDR2 SYDVKM. This CDR3 reads CASSLSKPGFRYQQYF. CDR3 nucleotides: TGTGCCAGCAGTTTATCAAAACCAGGGTTTCGGTACCAGCAGTACTTC. Supplemented by reference TRBV28 and TRBJ2-7, the full variable domain reads DVKVTQSSRYLVKRTGEKVFLECVQDMDHENMFWYRQDPGLGLRLIYFSYDVKMKEKGDIPEGYSVSREKKERFSLILESASTNQTSMYLCASSLSKPGFRYQQYFGPGTRLTVT.

This rearrangement joins TRBV6-2 or TRBV6-3 to TRBJ1-1, with D perhaps TRBD1 (5 bases). The CDR3 contains 14 residues. V was shortened by 4 bases and J by 2 bases, with 11 bases between the two germline ends. Germline V gives CDR1 MNHEY, CDR2 SVGEGT. The CDR3 reads CASSSQGRNTEAFF. The CDR3 DNA is TGTGCCAGCAGTTCCCAGGGTCGTAACACTGAAGCTTTCTTT.

V gene TRBV4-2 combines with J gene TRBJ2-2, with D perhaps matching TRBD1 or TRBD2 (6 bases each). This CDR3 spans 15 amino acids. Germline V gene data show CDR1 as LGHNA and CDR2 as YNFKEQ. V was clipped by 0 bases and J by 6 bases, with 11 bases between them. CDR3 residues: CASSQETGTAGELFF. In DNA, the CDR3 is TGTGCCAGCAGCCAAGAAACAGGGACTGCCGGGGAGCTGTTTTTT.

With respect to this clone: This CDR3 is also generated by other DNA sequences in the sample. CDR3 amino acids: CASSLGSEAFF. Written as DNA, the CDR3 is TGTGCCAGCAGCTTAGGTTCTGAAGCTTTCTTT. The chain uses TRBV13 and TRBJ1-1; no definite D call. Germline V gene lookup returns CDR1 PRHDT and CDR2 FYEKMQ (reference sequence). CDR3 length: 11 residues. The germline V and J ends were trimmed by 0 bases and 6 bases, with 2 bases remaining between them.

About this clone: An end of the junction differs from the germline gene, which may be a read error. The chain has TRBV27 and TRBJ2-1, with TRBD1 matching 9 bases. CDR1 MNHEY and CDR2 SMNVEV come from the germline V gene (reference sequence). The CDR3 has 11 amino acids. CDR3 coding DNA: TGTGCCAGCAGTTTGGGACAGGGCCTTATCTTC. It encodes CASSLGQGLIF.

V and J are TRBV5-5 and TRBJ2-2; no definite D call. The CDR3 runs 14 residues. CDR1 SGHKS and CDR2 YYEKEE come from the germline V gene (reference sequence). V dropped 0 bases and J dropped 2 bases, with 5 bases sitting between them. CDR3 in amino acids: CASSLVPNTGELFF. As DNA, the CDR3 is TGTGCCAGCAGCTTGGTTCCCAACACCGGGGAGCTGTTTTTT. Drawing the rest from reference TRBV5-5 and TRBJ2-2, the complete variable domain is DAGVTQSPTHLIKTRGQQVTLRCSPISGHKSVSWYQQVLGQGPQFIFQYYEKEERGRGNFPDRFSARQFPNYSSELNVNALLLGDSALYLCASSLVPNTGELFFGEGSRLTVL.

Relative to its sample, this clone is medium-sized. The CDR3 region is CASSSGQESYGYTF. The CDR3 DNA sequence: TGCGCCAGCAGCTCAGGACAGGAGAGCTATGGCTACACCTTC. The chain carries TRBV5-1 and TRBJ1-2, with TRBD1 matching 7 bases. The CDR3 totals 14 residues. Trimming cost V 3 bases and J 4 bases; bases outside gene matches: 6. The germline gives CDR1 SGHRS, CDR2 YFSETQ.

On this clone: Other DNA sequences in this specimen translate into the identical CDR3. The CDR3 nucleotides read TGTGCCAGCTCACCAGGACAGGGGGGCAATCAGCCCCAGCATTTT. It translates to CASSPGQGGNQPQHF. This sequence joins TRBV18 and TRBJ1-5, with 10 bases identical to TRBD1. The CDR3 runs 15 residues. Germline values: CDR1 KGHSH, CDR2 LQKENI. The trim removed 2 bases at V and 2 bases at J, leaving 0 bases unmatched.